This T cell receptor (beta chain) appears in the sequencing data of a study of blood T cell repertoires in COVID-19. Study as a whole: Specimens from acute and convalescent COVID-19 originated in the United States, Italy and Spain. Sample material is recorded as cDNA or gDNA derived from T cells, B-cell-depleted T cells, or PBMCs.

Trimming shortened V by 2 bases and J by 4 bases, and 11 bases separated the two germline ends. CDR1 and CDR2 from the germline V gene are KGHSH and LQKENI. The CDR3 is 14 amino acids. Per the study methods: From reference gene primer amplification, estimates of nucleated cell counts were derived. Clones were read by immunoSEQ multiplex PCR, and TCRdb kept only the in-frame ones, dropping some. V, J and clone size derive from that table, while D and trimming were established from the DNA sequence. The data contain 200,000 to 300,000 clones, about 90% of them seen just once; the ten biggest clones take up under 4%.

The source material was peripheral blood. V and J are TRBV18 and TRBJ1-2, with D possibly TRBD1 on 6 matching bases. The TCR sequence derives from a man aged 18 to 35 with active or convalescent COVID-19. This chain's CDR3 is CASSPARTAYGYTF. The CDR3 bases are TGTGCCAGCTCACCAGCCAGGACAGCCTATGGCTACACCTTC.